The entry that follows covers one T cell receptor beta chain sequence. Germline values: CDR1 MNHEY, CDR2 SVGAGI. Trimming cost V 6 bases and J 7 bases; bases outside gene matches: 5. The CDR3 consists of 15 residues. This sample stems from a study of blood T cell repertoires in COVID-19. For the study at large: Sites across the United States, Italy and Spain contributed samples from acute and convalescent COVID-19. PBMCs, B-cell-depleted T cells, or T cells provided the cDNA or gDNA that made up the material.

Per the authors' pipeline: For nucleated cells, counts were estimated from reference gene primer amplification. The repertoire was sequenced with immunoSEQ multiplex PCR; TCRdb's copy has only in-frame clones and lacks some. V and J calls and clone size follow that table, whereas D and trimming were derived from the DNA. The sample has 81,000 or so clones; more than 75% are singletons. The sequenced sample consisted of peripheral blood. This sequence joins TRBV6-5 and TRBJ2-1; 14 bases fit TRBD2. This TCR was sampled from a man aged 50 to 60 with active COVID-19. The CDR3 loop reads CASSDGLAGGNEQFF. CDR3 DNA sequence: TGTGCCAGCAGCGACGGACTAGCGGGGGGAAATGAGCAGTTCTTC.